This T cell receptor (beta chain) appears in the sequencing data of a study of shared clonotypes between healthy human individuals. V was clipped by 7 bases and J by 4 bases, with 10 bases between them. In germline, CDR1 is GTSNPN, CDR2 SVGIG (reference sequence). There are 12 residues in the CDR3. Researchers ran the assay at a deep level. Repertoires were generated with immunoSEQ multiplex PCR, while TCRdb's copy carries only in-frame clones and drops some. The sample holds millions of clones, over 85% seen once. Of note for this clone: Antigen: not known.

Study-wide results and caveats: The study sampled only blood, and tissue repertoires likely differ.

Adult Caucasians living in Nashville, Tennessee made up all of the donors. This rearrangement joins TRBV30 to TRBJ2-2; the D gene is possibly TRBD2 (5 bases). This clonotype was sampled from a man aged 18-30 years in good health. Sequenced: naive CD4+ T cells sorted from blood. Subset specified: CD45RA+ positively selected. CDR3 bases: TGTGCCTCGGACTGGGCCACCGGGGAGCTGTTTTTT. Protein product: CASDWATGELFF.